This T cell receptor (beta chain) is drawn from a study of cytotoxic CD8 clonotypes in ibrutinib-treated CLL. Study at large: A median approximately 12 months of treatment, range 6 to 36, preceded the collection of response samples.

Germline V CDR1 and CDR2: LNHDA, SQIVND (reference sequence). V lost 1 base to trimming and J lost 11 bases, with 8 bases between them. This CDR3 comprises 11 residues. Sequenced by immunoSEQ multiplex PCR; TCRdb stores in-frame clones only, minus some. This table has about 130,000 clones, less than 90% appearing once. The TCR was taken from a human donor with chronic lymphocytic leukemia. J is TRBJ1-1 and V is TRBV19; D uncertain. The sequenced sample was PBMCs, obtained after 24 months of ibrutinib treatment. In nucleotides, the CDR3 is TGTGCCAGTAGTATAGGTCCTATTGCTTTCTTT. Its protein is CASSIGPIAFF.